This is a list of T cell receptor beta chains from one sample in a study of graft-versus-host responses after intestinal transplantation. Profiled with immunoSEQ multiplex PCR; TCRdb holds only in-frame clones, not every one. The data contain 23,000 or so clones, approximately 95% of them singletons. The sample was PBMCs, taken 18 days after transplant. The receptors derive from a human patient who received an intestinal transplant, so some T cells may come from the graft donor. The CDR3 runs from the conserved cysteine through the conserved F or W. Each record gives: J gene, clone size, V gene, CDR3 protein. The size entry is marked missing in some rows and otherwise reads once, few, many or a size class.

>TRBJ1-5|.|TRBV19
CASMKDYSNQPQHF
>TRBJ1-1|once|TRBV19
CASSRRTGGTEAFF
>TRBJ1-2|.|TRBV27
CASSTGTYGYTF
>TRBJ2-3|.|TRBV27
CASRPDGGRGLTDTQYF
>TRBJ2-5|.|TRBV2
CASLGGVQETQYF
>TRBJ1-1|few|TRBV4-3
CASSRGENTEAFF
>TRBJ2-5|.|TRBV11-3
CASSLGPGQETQYF
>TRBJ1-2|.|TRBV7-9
CAAGSGERDGYTF
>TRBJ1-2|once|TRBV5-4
CASSFGGPSYGYTF
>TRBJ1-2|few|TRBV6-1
CASSESITGYYGYTF
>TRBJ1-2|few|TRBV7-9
CASSPGQNYGYTF
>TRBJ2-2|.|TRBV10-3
CAISEPGQGTIGTGELFF
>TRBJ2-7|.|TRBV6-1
CASSDLDRSAYEQYF
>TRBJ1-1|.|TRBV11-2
CASTKGGRRRFDPEAFF
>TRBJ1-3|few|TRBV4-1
CASSQFDTGSGNTIYF
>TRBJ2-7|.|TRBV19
CASSIEPGLAGEQYF
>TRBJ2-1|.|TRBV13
CASSPRLAGGENEQFF
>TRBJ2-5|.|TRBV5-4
CASSSRLAGGETQYF
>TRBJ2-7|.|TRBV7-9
CASSLGPDEQYF
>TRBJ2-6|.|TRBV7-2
CASSLTLGYGTSGANVLTF
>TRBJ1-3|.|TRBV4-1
CASSQGATGNTIYF
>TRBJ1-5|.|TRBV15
CATSRAGFGGPQHF
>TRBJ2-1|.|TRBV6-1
CASSVPGQLWNEQFF
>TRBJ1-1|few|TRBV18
CASSPYPGGTSPEAFF
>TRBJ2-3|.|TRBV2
CASSEMPSGGAADTQYF
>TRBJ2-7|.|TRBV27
CASSLSAATYEQYF
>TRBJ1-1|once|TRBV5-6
CAGSRMNTEAFF
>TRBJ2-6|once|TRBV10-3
CAISESVGSSGANVLTF
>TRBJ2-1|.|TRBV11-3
CASSLVLGRNEQFF
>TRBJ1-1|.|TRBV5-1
CASSLVAGAEAFF
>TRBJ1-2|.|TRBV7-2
CASSFSPYGYTF
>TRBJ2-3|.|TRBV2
CASRREGADTQYF
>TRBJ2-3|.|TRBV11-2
CAIQQGLAVSDTQYF
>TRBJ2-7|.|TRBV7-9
CASSSAPYEQYF
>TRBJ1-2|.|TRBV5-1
CASSFDIYGYTF
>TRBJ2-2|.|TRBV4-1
CASSRQGATGELFF
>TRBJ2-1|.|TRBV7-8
CASSPAGLLSYNEQFF
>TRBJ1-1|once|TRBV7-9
CASSSPGGAAFF
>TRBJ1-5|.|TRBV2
CASGSRKNQPQHF
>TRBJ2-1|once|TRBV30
CAWKASGYSYNEQFF
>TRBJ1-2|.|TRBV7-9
CASSPGQGNYGYTF
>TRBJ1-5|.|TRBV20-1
CSARGSPSF
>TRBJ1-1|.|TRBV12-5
CASGFVLYLPWPGGSGDTEAFF
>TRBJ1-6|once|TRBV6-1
CASSELSSGGGSPLHF
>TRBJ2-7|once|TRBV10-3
CAISEDVGASYEQYF
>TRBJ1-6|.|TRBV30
CAWRAVSLFSPLHF
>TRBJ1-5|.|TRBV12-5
CASGLEGSQPQHF